This T cell receptor beta chain was identified during a study of cytomegalovirus exposure and HLA in healthy donors (dated by TCRdb to 2017 to 2019). With respect to the entire study: An earlier analysis of approximately 600 of the donors reported approximately 270 Gb of sequence data and 120 million or so unique TCR beta sequences from around 200 million T cells. About 300 gigabases of sequencing data and approximately 92 million unique TCR sequences made up an early release that covered roughly 670 HLA-typed donors. Of the 300 to 500 genotyped donors, less than 85% were placed in the genetic ancestry cluster associated with self-reported Caucasian donors. The study aimed to test whether cataloging public T cell receptors could reveal signatures of past pathogen exposure. The T cell repertoires of 666 subjects were profiled by immunosequencing and related to cytomegalovirus serostatus. Besides the first cohort of approximately 670 subjects, a separate validation cohort made up of over 100 different subjects was used. To predict cytomegalovirus infection status, the study combined high-throughput TCR immunosequencing, statistical association of individual TCRs with disease status, and machine learning. In a later analysis, previously published TCR beta repertoires from some 640 donors were re-analyzed and high-resolution HLA genotyping was added so that TCR occurrence patterns could be studied. Rather than using new phenotypic data, the later analysis identified candidate immune exposures from TCR beta sequences and from how often those sequences occurred across donors. An earlier analysis of approximately 640 of the donors applied high-throughput TCR beta sequencing to assess whether each TCR beta V gene segment acted as functional or pseudogenic. Donor age, sex, ethnicity and CMV serostatus were compiled together with the repertoire data. In a later genetic analysis, genome-wide SNP genotypes for about 55% of the roughly 700 donors were used, and that subset was treated as a discovery cohort. All discovery cohort repertoires had been generated on a single sequencing platform. Class I and class II HLA loci were covered by the typing at four-digit resolution. The number of donors typed differed by locus, with 629-630 for A, B, C, DRB1 and DQB1, more than 500 for DQA1, 600 to 610 for DPA1, and over 400 for DPB1. Four or five DR-DQ haplotypes were handled as single units for association and clustering because linkage in the cohort was strong. Among around 400 genotyped donors of the cohort, an average of roughly 230,000 unique TCR beta nucleotide sequences was sequenced per donor, of which about 18% were non-productive.

The cohort comprised 666 healthy bone marrow donors. At the time of sampling, every cohort member was nominally healthy, though immune exposures that went unrecorded were likely present. The donor tested CMV seronegative, placing the donor among the 300 to 450 seronegative members of the cohort. Each donor provided a peripheral blood sample, and peripheral blood mononuclear cells were used for TCR beta sequencing. The Qiagen DNeasy Blood Extraction Kit was used to extract genomic DNA from the blood cell samples. A single count supports this clone. Its antigen target is currently unknown. Per-base qualities were not stored, and no clone one base away is much larger. Library creation used the immunoSEQ multiplex PCR assay. For the multiplex PCR, a mixture combining 60 forward primers for TCR Vbeta segments and 13 reverse primers for TCR Jbeta segments was used. Amplification of the CDR3 region of rearranged TCR beta genes was performed with a multiplex PCR assay on genomic DNA. The Illumina HiSeq System was used to sequence the amplified TCR beta libraries as 87-base-pair reads. The study's own analysis went as follows. Across the roughly 600 repertoires, a later analysis counted 75 million to 90 million unique TCR beta chains, approximately 10 million of which were shared by at least two donors. To remove PCR and sequencing errors, raw reads were error-corrected and collapsed into unique sequences using a nearest-neighbor algorithm that merged closely related sequences. To assign V, D and J gene segments, CDR3 sequences were aligned to IMGT reference sequences. Each retained sequence needed at least a six-nucleotide match to both a V gene segment and a J gene segment. A rearrangement counted as productive if the CDR3 had no stop codons and remained in frame with V and J, and every other rearrangement counted as non-productive. CDR3 was defined according to IMGT convention as the region running from the second conserved V-encoded cysteine to the conserved J-encoded phenylalanine. Sequences without an unambiguous match to a single V gene segment were excluded from the earlier analysis of several hundred of the donors. In an earlier analysis of 450 to 750 of the donors, a V segment was called functional when productive rearrangements were above 56.7%, and segregating when the standard deviation between donors exceeded 5%. A statistical classification framework was built to diagnose cytomegalovirus status from the catalog of TCR beta chain sequences. In a later analysis, V and J genes were assigned by comparing TCR nucleotide sequences against IMGT/GENE-DB human TR gene sequences. In a later analysis, CDR3 sequences and most-parsimonious VDJ recombination scenarios were assigned using the TCRdist pipeline. In a later analysis, each TCR beta chain was defined by its CDR3 amino acid sequence together with its V-gene family, and reads without a unique V-gene family were excluded. A later analysis removed 592 highly shared, low-generation-probability nucleotide sequences to deal with suspected cross-contamination and a sequencing artifact. A later analysis calculated a clonal expansion index for each public chain from normalized within-repertoire ranks of inferred template counts. A later analysis computed generation probabilities with a VDJ recombination model fitted to out-of-frame rearrangements, and checked the results against IGoR. A later analysis scored TCR-TCR, TCR-HLA and TCR-CMV co-occurrence with hypergeometric tests, applying a repertoire-size bias correction to TCR pairs. To estimate false discovery rates, a later analysis permuted the HLA or CMV assignments 20 times. In a later analysis, co-occurring TCRs were grouped with DBSCAN, and TCRdist sequence similarity was added when clustering was performed within HLA-allele-positive subsets. For co-occurrence clustering, repertoires with fewer than 30,000 or more than 120,000 public chains were excluded, along with several repertoires with anomalous nucleotide sharing. Entries here come from immuneACCESS through TCRdb and include only in-frame sequences with V and J called. Some clones fail to appear in such tables; in the studies checked, an unresolved V gene covers under half of the shortfall, and the cause of the remainder is unknown. The V and J calls and clone size come from that table; D and trimming were worked out from the DNA. In this sample the table shows around 200,000 clones, approximately 80% of which occur a single time. The ten most abundant clones make up more than 1.3% of the sample.

Here is what the overall study found, with its caveats: A later analysis reported that several top co-occurrence clusters appeared linked to parvovirus B19, influenza, CMV and Epstein-Barr virus. While some public TCRs were present in many individuals, most TCR sequences turned up only very rarely across donors. In vitro tests confirmed that a few of the cytomegalovirus-associated TCR beta chains recognize cytomegalovirus antigens. Broadly in line with IMGT annotations, most TCR beta V segments showed up in productive rearrangements about 87% or about 30% of the time in an earlier analysis of several hundred of the donors. Most CMV-associated TCR beta chains appeared to be HLA-restricted in a later analysis, and the HLA associations seemed to be driven largely by CMV exposure. When HLA alleles, especially DR and DQ, strongly co-occurred, TCR associations were difficult to assign to individual alleles. In a later analysis, the rate of TCR association differed among HLA loci, with DRB1 alleles having the most associated TCRs and HLA-C alleles having the fewest. A further reported finding was that TCR beta sequences accurately predicted the HLA-A and HLA-B alleles for most subjects in the first cohort. Because HLA typing was missing for some donors at each locus, association tests included only the typed subset. The study listed around 160 TCR beta chains as associated with cytomegalovirus. The sequencing pipeline was judged likely to have produced a cluster of highly shared sequence variants as a technical artifact. Roughly uniform sequencing depth across donors was assumed in presence/absence analyses, although this assumption may not hold. In a later analysis, HLA-associated TCR beta chains showed more clonal expansion and lower generation probabilities than non-associated chains that were equally common. This cohort had only TCR beta chains sequenced, and the lack of alpha or paired-chain data limited which features could be detected. Correlated functional status among segregating V segments might reflect linkage disequilibrium, but an unknown experimental factor could not be ruled out. A later genetic analysis reported fewer N-insertions in productive TCRs among donors in an Asian-associated ancestry cluster than the approximately 700-donor mean. Immune exposure information for the cohort was limited to CMV serostatus. An association between a missense DCLRE1C variant and V-gene and J-gene trimming of TCR beta chains was found in a later genetic analysis and replicated in an independent cohort. In both the original and validation cohorts, the classifier was reported to diagnose cytomegalovirus status with high specificity and sensitivity. The authors suggested that the approach could potentially be extended to other disease states and immunological phenotypes. About 15 rarely observed V segments, including chromosome 9 orphons, were excluded from the earlier analysis of a few hundred of the donors because counts were too low. A later analysis associated approximately 17,000 TCR beta sequences with specific HLA alleles at a false discovery rate of 0.05.

The sequencing input was PBMCs. The origin of this receptor is a girl aged 5 to 17 in good health and CMV-seronegative.

The DNA sequence reads TGTGCCAGCAGTCCACCAGGGAGGTTAACTTATGGCTACACCTTC. Its translation reads: CASSPPGRLTYGYTF. The sequence joins TRBV28 to TRBJ1-2, with TRBD1 perhaps the D gene, on 5 matching bases. Per the germline V gene, MDHEN is the CDR1 and SYDVKM is the CDR2. The V and J ends are trimmed by 5 bases and 5 bases, leaving 18 bases between them. From cysteine to phenylalanine, the CDR3 is 15 amino acids long. The entry retains the CDR3 DNA only, 45 bases that are in frame from base 1.